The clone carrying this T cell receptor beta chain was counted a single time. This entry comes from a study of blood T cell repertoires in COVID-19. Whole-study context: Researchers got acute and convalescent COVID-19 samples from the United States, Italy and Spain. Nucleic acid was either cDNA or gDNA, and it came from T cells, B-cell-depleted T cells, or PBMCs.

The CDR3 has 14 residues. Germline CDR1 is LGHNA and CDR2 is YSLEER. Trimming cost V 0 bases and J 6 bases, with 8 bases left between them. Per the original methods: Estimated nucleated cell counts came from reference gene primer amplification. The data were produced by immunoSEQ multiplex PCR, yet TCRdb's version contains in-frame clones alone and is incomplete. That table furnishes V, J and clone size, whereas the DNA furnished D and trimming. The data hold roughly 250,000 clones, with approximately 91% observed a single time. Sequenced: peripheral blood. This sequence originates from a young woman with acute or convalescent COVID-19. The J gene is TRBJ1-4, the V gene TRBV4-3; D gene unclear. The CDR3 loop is CASSQDLEDEKLFF. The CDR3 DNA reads TGCGCCAGCAGCCAAGATCTCGAGGATGAAAAACTGTTTTTT.